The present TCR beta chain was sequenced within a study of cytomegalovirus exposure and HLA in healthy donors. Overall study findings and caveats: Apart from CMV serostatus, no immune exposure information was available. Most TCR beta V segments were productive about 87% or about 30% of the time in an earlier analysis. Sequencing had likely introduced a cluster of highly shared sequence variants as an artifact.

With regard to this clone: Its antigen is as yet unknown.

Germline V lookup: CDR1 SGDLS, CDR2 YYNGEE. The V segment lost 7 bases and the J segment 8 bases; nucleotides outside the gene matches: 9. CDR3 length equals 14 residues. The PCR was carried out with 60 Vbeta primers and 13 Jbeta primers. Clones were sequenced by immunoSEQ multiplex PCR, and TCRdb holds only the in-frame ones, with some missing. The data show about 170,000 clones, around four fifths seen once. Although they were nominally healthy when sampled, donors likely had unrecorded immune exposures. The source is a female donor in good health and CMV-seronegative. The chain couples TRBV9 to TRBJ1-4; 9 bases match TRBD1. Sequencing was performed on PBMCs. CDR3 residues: CASSRGTGREKLFF. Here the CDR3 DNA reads TGTGCCAGCTCACGTGGGACAGGGCGCGAAAAACTGTTTTTT.